The 14 T cell receptor beta chains in this list originate from one sample, sequenced in a study of T cells in Graves' hyperthyroidism and ophthalmopathy (dated by TCRdb to the late 2010s). The library was prepared using multiplex PCR. The sequencer listed for this sample is Illumina HiSeq 2000. The TCR beta CDR3 regions were amplified from RNA transcripts. A first-round RT-PCR of the TCR CDR3 used the HTBI primer set with the Qiagen OneStep RT-PCR kit. TCRdb's own reprocessing of the public reads used fastp at Q25 and MiXCR and kept productive beta chains. Under each unique CDR3 protein, matching rows form one entry showing the most common genes and DNA. This sample lists some 490,000 distinct CDR3 sequences; 20% to 25% were detected once. Approximately 49% of the sample rests with the top ten. The sample was blood. The source of these receptors is a woman aged 70 to 79 with Graves' ophthalmopathy.

This sequence joins TRBV4-1 and TRBJ2-3; 10 bases fit TRBD2. This CDR3 spans 20 amino acids. Germline CDR1 is MGHRA and CDR2 is YSYEKL. J was trimmed by 3 bases and V by 3 bases; bases with no gene match: 18. The CDR3 reads CASSHPNKPSSGRRTDTQYF. The DNA of the CDR3 is TGCGCCAGCAGCCACCCCAATAAACCCTCTAGCGGGAGAAGGACAGATACGCAGTATTTT.

V and J are TRBV6-1 and TRBJ2-1; 16 bases are shared with TRBD2. Germline V gene lookup returns CDR1 MNHNS and CDR2 SASEGT. The V segment lost 2 bases and the J segment 0 bases; nucleotides outside the gene matches: 7. CDR3 length equals 20 residues. The CDR3 bases are TGTGCCAGCAGTGAACGGGGACTAGCGGGAGGGCCAAGCTCCTACAATGAGCAGTTCTTC. It translates to CASSERGLAGGPSSYNEQFF.

The chain employs TRBV18 and TRBJ1-1, with 7 bases identical to TRBD1. The germline V gene has CDR1 KGHSH and CDR2 LQKENI. V shed 3 bases, J shed 4 bases, and the junction held 14 bases outside the gene matches. The CDR3 contains 17 residues. The CDR3 is CASSPSPETGSSTEAFF. CDR3 nucleotide sequence: TGTGCCAGCTCACCCAGTCCCGAGACAGGGTCGAGCACTGAAGCTTTCTTT.

This clonotype has a count of ten or more. The chain uses TRBV6-2 or TRBV6-3 and TRBJ1-1; TRBD1 aligns across 10 bases. V shed 7 bases, J shed 2 bases, and the junction held 10 bases outside the gene matches. This CDR3 comprises 16 residues. From germline, CDR1 is MNHEY and CDR2 SVGEGT. CDR3 sequence reads: CASTLGQGTPNTEAFF. The CDR3 DNA sequence: TGTGCCAGCACCCTGGGACAGGGGACCCCAAACACTGAAGCTTTCTTT.

This clonotype was detected a few times. The V gene is TRBV7-3, the J gene TRBJ1-2; a weak D match, TRBD1 (5 bases). The CDR3 spans 13 residues. Germline CDR1 is SGHTA and CDR2 is FQGTGA. The V and J ends lost 4 bases and 4 bases respectively, with 10 bases between them. The CDR3 DNA reads TGTGCCAGCAGCTCCGCAGGGATCTATGGCTACACCTTC. It specifies CASSSAGIYGYTF.

This clonotype appeared a few times. The CDR3 reads CASSAGATRYGYTF. DNA for the CDR3: TGTGCCAGTAGTGCAGGGGCCACGAGGTATGGCTACACCTTC. This chain links TRBV19 with TRBJ1-2, with D possibly being TRBD1 (6 bases). Per the germline V gene, CDR1 is LNHDA and CDR2 is SQIVND (reference sequence). The CDR3 runs to 14 residues. Trimming stripped 5 bases from V and 5 bases from J, with 15 bases between.

The chain is built from TRBV27 and TRBJ1-6, with TRBD1 matching 9 bases. This CDR3 is 14 amino acids long. V trimming: 5 bases; J trimming: 7 bases; junction bases outside the gene matches: 3. Germline V CDR1 and CDR2: MNHEY, SMNVEV (reference sequence). CDR3 sequence reads: CASSVGQGNSPLHF. CDR3 nucleotide sequence: TGTGCCAGCAGTGTGGGACAGGGAAATTCACCCCTCCACTTT.

In this sample, this clonotype turned up a few times. The V and J genes are TRBV9 and TRBJ2-7; the D is unclear. V dropped 0 bases and J dropped 4 bases, with 8 bases sitting between them. This CDR3 has 13 residues. Germline V gives CDR1 SGDLS, CDR2 YYNGEE. The CDR3 DNA follows: TGTGCCAGCAGCGTAGGTCGAGAATACGAGCAGTACTTC. Its translation: CASSVGREYEQYF.

The chain uses TRBV19 and TRBJ1-5; D perhaps matches TRBD1 (6 bases). V was clipped by 8 bases and J by 1 base, with 9 bases between them. Germline CDR1 reads LNHDA; CDR2 reads SQIVND (reference sequence). The CDR3 is made up of 13 amino acids. For the CDR3, the DNA is TGTGCCAGTTCTGGACAGAGCAATCAGCCCCAGCATTTT. Translated, it gives CASSGQSNQPQHF.

This chain uses TRBV5-6 with TRBJ1-5; perhaps TRBD1 as D (6 bases). CDR3 size: 14 residues. Germline lookup yields CDR1 SGHDT and CDR2 YYEEEE. Deletions cut 1 base from V and 6 bases from J, with 11 bases between. CDR3 DNA sequence: TGTGCCAGCAGCTTGCGGGGGCTTGGTCAGCCCCAGCATTTT. This translates into CASSLRGLGQPQHF.

Remarks on this clonotype: A single base separates this from a much larger clone, so it may be a read error. V and J are TRBV3-1 and TRBJ1-2; unclear D gene. Germline V gene lookup returns CDR1 LGHDT and CDR2 YNNKEL (reference sequence). The CDR3 has 14 amino acids. V was shortened by 1 base and J by 6 bases, with 12 bases between the two germline ends. The DNA for the CDR3 is TGTGCCAGCAGCCAAGCTATACAGAACCATGGCTACACCTTC. Residues: CASSQAIQNHGYTF.

This clonotype has more than one count but fewer than ten. This rearrangement joins TRBV20-1 to TRBJ2-7, with 8 bases identical to TRBD1. This CDR3 region has 14 residues. Germline loops: CDR1 DFQATT, CDR2 SNEGSKA (reference sequence). The V gene end was trimmed by 0 bases and the J gene end by 4 bases; junction bases not matched to a gene: 5. The CDR3 bases are TGCAGTGCTAGAGAGTCAGGGGGCAGGTACGAGCAGTACTTC. Its protein product is CSARESGGRYEQYF.

This clonotype has ten or more counts. The rearrangement joins TRBV2 to TRBJ2-1; 8 positions agree with TRBD1. This CDR3 spans 15 amino acids. V gave up 6 bases and J gave up 2 bases; unmatched junction bases: 6. Germline V gives CDR1 SNHLY, CDR2 FYNNEI. The DNA for the CDR3 is TGTGCCAGCAGAACAACAGGGGGGCCCTACAATGAGCAGTTCTTC. This encodes CASRTTGGPYNEQFF.

The chain carries TRBV12-3 or TRBV12-4 and TRBJ2-1; D uncertain. This CDR3 has 13 amino acids. The V gene lost 6 bases and the J gene lost 5 bases, with 11 bases spanning the gap. CDR3 nucleotides: TGTGCCAGCAGATCTAGAACCGACAATGAGCAGTTCTTC. It yields the protein CASRSRTDNEQFF.